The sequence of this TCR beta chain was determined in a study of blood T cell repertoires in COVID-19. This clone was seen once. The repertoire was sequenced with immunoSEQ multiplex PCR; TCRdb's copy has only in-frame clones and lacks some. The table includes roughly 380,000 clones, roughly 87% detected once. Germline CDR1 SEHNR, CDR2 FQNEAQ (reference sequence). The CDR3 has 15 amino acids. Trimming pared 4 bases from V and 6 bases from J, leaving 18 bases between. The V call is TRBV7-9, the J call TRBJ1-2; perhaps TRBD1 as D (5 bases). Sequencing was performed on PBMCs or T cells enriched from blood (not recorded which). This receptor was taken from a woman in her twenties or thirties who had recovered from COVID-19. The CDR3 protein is CASSWGVGEGNGYTF. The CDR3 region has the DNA TGTGCCAGCAGCTGGGGGGTAGGGGAAGGCAATGGCTACACCTTC. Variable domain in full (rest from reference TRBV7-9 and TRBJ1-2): DTGVSQNPRHKITKRGQNVTFRCDPISEHNRLYWYRQTLGQGPEFLTYFQNEAQLEKSRLLSDRFSAERPKGSFSTLEIQRTEQGDSAMYLCASSWGVGEGNGYTFGSGTRLTVV.